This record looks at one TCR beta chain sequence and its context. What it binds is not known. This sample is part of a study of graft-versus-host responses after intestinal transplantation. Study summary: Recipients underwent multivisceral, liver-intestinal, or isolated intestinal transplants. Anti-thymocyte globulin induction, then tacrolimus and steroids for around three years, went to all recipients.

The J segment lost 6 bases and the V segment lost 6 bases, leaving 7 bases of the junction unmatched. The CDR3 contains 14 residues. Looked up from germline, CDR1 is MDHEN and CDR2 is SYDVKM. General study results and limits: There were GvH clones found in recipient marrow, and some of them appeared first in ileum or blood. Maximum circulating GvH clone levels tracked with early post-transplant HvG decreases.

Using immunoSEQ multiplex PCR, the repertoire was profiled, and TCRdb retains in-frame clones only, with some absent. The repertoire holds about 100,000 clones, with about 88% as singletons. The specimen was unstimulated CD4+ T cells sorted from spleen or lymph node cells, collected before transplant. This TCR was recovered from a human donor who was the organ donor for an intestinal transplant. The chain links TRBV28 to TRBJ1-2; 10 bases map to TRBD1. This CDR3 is CASRTRDRGNGYTF. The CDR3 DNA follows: TGTGCCAGCAGGACCCGGGACAGGGGCAATGGCTACACCTTC.